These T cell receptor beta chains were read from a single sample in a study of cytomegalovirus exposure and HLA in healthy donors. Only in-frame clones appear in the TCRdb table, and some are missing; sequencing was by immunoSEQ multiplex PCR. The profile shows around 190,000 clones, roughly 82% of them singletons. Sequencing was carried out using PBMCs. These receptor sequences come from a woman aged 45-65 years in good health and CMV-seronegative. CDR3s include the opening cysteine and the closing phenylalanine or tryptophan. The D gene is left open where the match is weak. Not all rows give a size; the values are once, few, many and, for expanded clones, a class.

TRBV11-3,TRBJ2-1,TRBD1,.,CASSLRDRPYNEQFF,TGTGCCAGCAGCTTAAGGGACAGACCATACAATGAGCAGTTCTTC
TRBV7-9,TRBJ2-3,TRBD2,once,CASSLYGGISSADTQYF,TGTGCCAGCAGCTTATACGGGGGGATTTCTAGCGCAGATACGCAGTATTTT
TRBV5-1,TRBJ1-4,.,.,CASSSQVGGGGEKLFF,TGCGCCAGCAGCTCACAAGTCGGGGGGGGTGGCGAAAAACTGTTTTTT
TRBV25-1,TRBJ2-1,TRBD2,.,CASSSMGGYNEQFF,TGTGCCAGCAGTTCAATGGGGGGGTACAATGAGCAGTTCTTC
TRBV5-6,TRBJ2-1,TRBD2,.,CASSLLTSGSWSYNEQFF,TGTGCCAGCAGCTTGTTAACTAGCGGGAGTTGGTCCTACAATGAGCAGTTCTTC
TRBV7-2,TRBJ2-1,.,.,CASSLASYGNEQFF,TGTGCCAGCAGCTTAGCTAGTTATGGCAATGAGCAGTTCTTC
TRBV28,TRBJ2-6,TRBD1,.,CASSPDRPPSGANVLTF,TGTGCCAGCAGTCCGGACAGGCCCCCGTCTGGGGCCAACGTCCTGACTTTC
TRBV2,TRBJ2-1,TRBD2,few,CASSDPGGAYNEQFF,TGTGCCAGCAGTGATCCGGGAGGGGCATACAATGAGCAGTTCTTC
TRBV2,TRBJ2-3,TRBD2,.,CASRTSDDTDTQYF,TGTGCCAGCAGGACTAGCGACGACACAGATACGCAGTATTTT
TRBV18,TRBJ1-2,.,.,CASSVAPPTGGYTF,TGTGCCAGCTCAGTCGCTCCCCCCACGGGAGGCTACACCTTC
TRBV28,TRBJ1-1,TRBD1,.,CASSYRQGAEGEAFF,TGTGCCAGCAGTTACCGACAGGGGGCGGAGGGTGAAGCTTTCTTT
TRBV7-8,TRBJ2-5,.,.,CASSLVVDFQETQYF,TGTGCCAGCAGCTTAGTCGTCGACTTCCAAGAGACCCAGTACTTC
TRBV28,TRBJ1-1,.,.,CASSQTGPNTEAFF,TGTGCCAGCAGTCAAACAGGTCCTAACACTGAAGCTTTCTTT
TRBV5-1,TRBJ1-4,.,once,CASSPISGRPSEKLFF,TGCGCCAGCAGCCCGATATCCGGGAGGCCTAGTGAAAAACTGTTTTTT
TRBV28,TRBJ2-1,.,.,CASSLVRRAYNEQFF,.
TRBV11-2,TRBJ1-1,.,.,CASRALGKGTEAFF,TGTGCCAGCCGGGCCTTAGGGAAGGGGACTGAAGCTTTCTTT
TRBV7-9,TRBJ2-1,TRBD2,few,CASSLRRLAGEGQFF,TGTGCCAGCAGCTTACGCCGTCTAGCGGGAGAAGGGCAGTTCTTC
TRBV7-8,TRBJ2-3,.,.,CASSLRAEGAGTDTQYF,TGTGCCAGCAGCTTACGGGCAGAGGGCGCGGGCACAGATACGCAGTATTTT
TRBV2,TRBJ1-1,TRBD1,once,CASRGTGGLNTEAFF,TGTGCCAGCAGAGGGACAGGGGGCTTGAACACTGAAGCTTTCTTT
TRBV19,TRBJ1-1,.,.,CASTTGTEAFF,TGTGCCAGTACTACGGGCACTGAAGCTTTCTTT
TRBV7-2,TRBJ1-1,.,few,CASSLVLSGNEAFF,TGTGCCAGCAGCTTAGTTCTATCCGGGAATGAAGCTTTCTTT
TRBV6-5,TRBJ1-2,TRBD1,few,CASSSHGSTGAGYTF,TGTGCCAGCAGTTCCCACGGGTCGACAGGGGCGGGCTACACCTTC
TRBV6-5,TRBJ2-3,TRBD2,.,CASSYAAGVRDTQYF,TGTGCCAGCAGTTACGCAGCGGGAGTCAGGGATACGCAGTATTTT
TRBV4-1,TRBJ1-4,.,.,CASSRRQTATNEKLFF,TGCGCCAGCAGCCGAAGACAGACAGCAACTAATGAAAAACTGTTTTTT
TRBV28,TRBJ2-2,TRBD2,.,CASLGEGAGVAGELFF,TGTGCCAGCCTGGGGGAAGGAGCGGGAGTGGCCGGGGAGCTGTTTTTT
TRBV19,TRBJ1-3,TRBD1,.,CASRTGAGNTIYF,TGTGCCAGCAGGACAGGGGCTGGAAACACCATATATTTT
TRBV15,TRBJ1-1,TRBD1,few,CATSRGQGDSTEAFF,TGTGCCACCAGCAGGGGACAGGGGGACAGCACTGAAGCTTTCTTT
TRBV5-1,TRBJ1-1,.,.,CASSFKTGNTEAFF,TGCGCCAGCAGCTTCAAGACAGGGAACACTGAAGCTTTCTTT
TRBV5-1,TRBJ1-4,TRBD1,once,CASSSDRGNEKLFF,TGCGCCAGCAGCTCGGACAGGGGTAATGAAAAACTGTTTTTT
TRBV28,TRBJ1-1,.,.,CASRPAGTEAFF,TGTGCCAGCAGGCCGGCAGGGACTGAAGCTTTCTTT
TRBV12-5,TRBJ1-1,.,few,CASGLVAHGGNTEAFF,TGTGCTAGTGGTTTGGTAGCCCACGGGGGGAACACTGAAGCTTTCTTT
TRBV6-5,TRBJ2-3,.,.,CASISETDTQYF,TGTGCCAGCATCTCAGAAACAGATACGCAGTATTTT
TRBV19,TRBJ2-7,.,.,CASSMRVSYEQYF,TGTGCCAGTAGTATGCGGGTCTCCTACGAGCAGTACTTC
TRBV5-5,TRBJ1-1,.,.,CASSLMSGNTEAFF,TGTGCCAGCAGTCTCATGTCAGGGAACACTGAAGCTTTCTTT
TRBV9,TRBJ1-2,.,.,CASSVEPRYGYTF,TGTGCCAGCAGCGTAGAGCCTCGCTATGGCTACACCTTC
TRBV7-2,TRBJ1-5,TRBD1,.,CASTAGTGDFYSNQPQHF,TGTGCCAGCACCGCCGGGACAGGGGACTTCTATAGCAATCAGCCCCAGCATTTT
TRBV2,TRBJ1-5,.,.,CASSELRGRGNQPQHF,TGTGCCAGCAGTGAATTGCGTGGCAGGGGTAATCAGCCCCAGCATTTT
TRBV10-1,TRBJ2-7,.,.,CASSESAGSQYEQYF,TGCGCCAGCAGTGAGTCGGCCGGGAGCCAGTACGAGCAGTACTTC
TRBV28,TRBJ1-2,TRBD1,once,CASSRDRGWANYGYTF,TGTGCCAGCAGCCGGGACAGGGGATGGGCTAACTATGGCTACACCTTC
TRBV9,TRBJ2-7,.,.,CASSAGTGSDSYEQYF,TGTGCCAGCAGCGCAGGAACAGGGTCAGACTCCTACGAGCAGTACTTC
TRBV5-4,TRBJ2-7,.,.,CASSLPGVFRYEQYF,TGTGCCAGCAGCCTGCCCGGGGTCTTTAGGTACGAGCAGTACTTC
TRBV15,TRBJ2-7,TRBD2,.,CATSLRLAVTSYEQYF,TGTGCCACCAGCCTACGACTAGCGGTGACCTCCTACGAGCAGTACTTC
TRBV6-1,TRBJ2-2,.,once,CASKAGVTGELFF,TGTGCCAGCAAGGCAGGGGTCACCGGGGAGCTGTTTTTT
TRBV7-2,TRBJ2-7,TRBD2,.,CASSLLGTSGISYEQYF,TGTGCCAGCAGCTTACTTGGGACTAGCGGGATCTCCTACGAGCAGTACTTC